This TCR beta chain appears in the sequencing data of a study of breast tumors, draining lymph nodes, adjacent tissues. V lost 1 base to trimming and J lost 5 bases, with 20 bases between them. This CDR3 is built from 17 residues. Germline CDR1 is SEHNR and CDR2 is FQNEAQ (reference sequence). Axillary draining lymph nodes of breast cancer patients supplied the node samples. Study-level results: Tumor TCR diversity was below lymph nodes but above nontumor tissue.

TCRdb ran MiXCR on the multiplex PCR reads and lists one entry per CDR3 protein. The sample holds 85,000 to 130,000 distinct CDR3 sequences, 20% to 25% seen once. This clonotype showed up many times. Its antigen is currently unknown. Sample: axillary lymph node tissue. This TCR came from a female donor with breast cancer. Some clones in this sample may be carry-over from other donors' samples. The chain couples TRBV7-9 to TRBJ2-5, with TRBD2 as a possible D gene (5 bases). As DNA, the CDR3 is TGTGCCAGCAGCTTAGGCGATAGCGCTCAGAGGGTGGAGACCCAGTACTTC. Its protein is CASSLGDSAQRVETQYF. Looking up the rest from reference TRBV7-9 and TRBJ2-5 gives the full variable domain: DTGVSQNPRHKITKRGQNVTFRCDPISEHNRLYWYRQTLGQGPEFLTYFQNEAQLEKSRLLSDRFSAERPKGSFSTLEIQRTEQGDSAMYLCASSLGDSAQRVETQYFGPGTRLLVL.